This T cell receptor (beta chain) stems from a study of CD8+CD57+ T cells in acquired aplastic anemia (dated by TCRdb to between 2017 and 2018). Context from the whole study: On average, sorted CD4+ and CD8+ cells yielded about 3 ug of extracted DNA, with a range of roughly 0.17 to 27.4 ug.

In this study, sorted CD4+ and CD8+ T cells from the blood of healthy subjects and of severe aplastic anemia patients had their TCR repertoires deep-sequenced. Ficoll-Paque density gradient centrifugation was used to isolate peripheral blood mononuclear cells. Before DNA extraction, CD4+ and CD8+ T cells were sorted by FACS or by magnetic beads. The research as a whole found: Although around 30 CD8+ CDR3 sequences were shared by patients and controls, these sequences appeared highly expressed in patients and within the immunodominant clones of patients. Between patients and healthy controls, no significant difference in CD8+ Simpson's diversity was found (P=0.060).

Worth noting for this clonotype: It has no known antigen specificity. No qualities accompany the bases; no much larger clone lies one base away.

Profiling of TCR beta VDJ combinations and CDR3 sequences used genomic DNA as the template. An Illumina HiSeq 2000 was the platform used for TCR repertoire sequencing. The authors' analysis ran thus. TRBV/TRBJ rearrangement plots, CDR3 size and DJ length profiles, and Simpson's diversity index were used to assess repertoires. The most abundant DNA sequence in the deep sequencing data was defined as the immunodominant clone. CDR3 amino acid sequences were screened for sharing across subjects and compared with published repertoires and the VDJdb database. The public reads were reprocessed in TCRdb via fastp at Q25 and MiXCR, keeping in-frame beta chains. Every entry covers one CDR3 protein and lists the most common genes and DNA from its rows. The V and J calls here are based on TCRdb, not the publication. This sample gives roughly 300,000 distinct CDR3 sequences in total; 45% to 65% of them show up just once. Approximately 8% of the sample goes to the ten largest clones.

From the cysteine up to the phenylalanine, the CDR3 has a length of 13 residues. Of the read, only the CDR3 DNA is kept; its 39 bases are in frame from base 1. V and J lose 1 base and 4 bases, and a span of 10 bases separates them. Looking up the germline V gene (reference sequence) yields CDR1 DFQATT and CDR2 SNEGSKA. The chain is made from TRBV20-1 and TRBJ1-2; TRBD1 is a possible D gene, resting on 6 matching bases. The origin of this receptor is a human donor with severe aplastic anemia or a healthy control (not recorded which). The sample comprised sorted CD4+, CD8+, or CD8+CD57+ T cells (not recorded which) from PBMCs. The sequence in DNA is TGCAGTGCTAGAGTTCAGGGGACCTATGGCTACACCTTC. This sequence encodes CSARVQGTYGYTF.